This T cell receptor beta chain was documented in a study of vaccination and CD4 T cells after COVID-19. Study-wide context: Blood was drawn a median around 71 days post second dose, range 14 to 241. The cells were exposed to overlapping spike peptides originating from SARS-CoV-2, HCoV-NL63, HCoV-OC43 and HCoV-229E for stimulation.

At the Johns Hopkins FTIC core, DNA taken from cultured CD4+ T cells was sequenced by way of the Oncomine TCR Beta short-read assay. TCRdb processed the PCR reads anew with MiXCR; each CDR3 protein has one entry. The sample yields some 14,000 distinct CDR3 sequences, approximately 24% seen once. To note about this clonotype: Its specificity is not known.

Documented treatment: 10-day PBMC culture with coronavirus spike peptide pools or control peptides (ViraFEST assay). ViraFEST used peptide pools to expand antigen-specific T cells and subsequently sequenced their TCRs. This CDR3 is 13 amino acids long. Germline-derived CDR1 and CDR2 are SGHTA and FQGNSA. V gave up 3 bases and J gave up 7 bases, with 13 bases separating them. The chain carries TRBV7-2 and TRBJ2-7; perhaps TRBD1 as D (5 bases). The input for sequencing was CD4+ T cells from blood, cultured in vitro, taken after SARS-CoV-2 vaccination. The receptor was isolated from a human donor who had recovered from COVID-19. Here the CDR3 reads CASSFDSLGEQYF. For the CDR3, the DNA is TGTGCCAGCAGCTTTGACAGCCTGGGAGAGCAGTACTTC.